The 6 T cell receptor beta chains below were found in one sample sequenced in a study of cytomegalovirus exposure and HLA in healthy donors. The PCR employed 60 Vbeta primers together with 13 Jbeta primers. Sequenced by immunoSEQ multiplex PCR; TCRdb stores in-frame clones only, minus some. The table has fewer than 100,000 clones, around four fifths seen once; the top ten hold nearly 2.5%. Sequenced input: PBMCs. These receptors all stem from a male donor in good health and CMV-seropositive.

This chain uses TRBV2 with TRBJ1-4; TRBD1 aligns across 7 bases. CDR1 is SNHLY, CDR2 FYNNEI, per germline. The CDR3 totals 17 residues. V gave up 6 bases and J gave up 6 bases; unmatched junction bases: 16. The DNA of the CDR3 is TGTGCCAGCAGCGACAACATGAACAGGGGCGTGGATGAAAAACTGTTTTTT. Its protein is CASSDNMNRGVDEKLFF.

The V gene is TRBV7-2, the J gene TRBJ2-7; 11 nucleotides match TRBD2. CDR3 length: 14 amino acids. The germline CDR1 and CDR2 sequences are SGHTA and FQGNSA. J gave up 3 bases and V 5 bases, and 3 bases lay outside the gene matches. The CDR3 bases are TGTGCCAGCAGCACTGGGACTAGCGGCTACGAGCAGTACTTC. This gives the protein CASSTGTSGYEQYF.

In DNA form, the CDR3 reads TGTGCCAGCAGCTCGAACCGGGACTACGAGCAGTACTTC. Translation: CASSSNRDYEQYF. This chain uses TRBV7-6 with TRBJ2-7, with a tentative D call TRBD2 (5 bases). Germline CDR1 and CDR2: SGHVS and FNYEAQ. The CDR3 has 13 amino acids. Trimming stripped 4 bases from V and 3 bases from J, with 10 bases between.

The CDR3 coding sequence is TGTGCCAGCAGTCCCGCCATGGGGGAGGGCCGGGAAGAGACCCAGTACTTC. Protein: CASSPAMGEGREETQYF. The J gene is TRBJ2-5, the V gene TRBV13, with 7 bases that match TRBD2. From germline, CDR1 is PRHDT and CDR2 FYEKMQ (reference sequence). V lost 6 bases to trimming and J lost 3 bases; unmatched junction nucleotides: 16. The CDR3 has 17 residues. Using reference TRBV13 and TRBJ2-5 for the parts outside the CDR3, the full variable domain is AAGVIQSPRHLIKEKRETATLKCYPIPRHDTVYWYQQGPGQDPQFLISFYEKMQSDKGSIPDRFSAQQFSDYHSELNMSSLELGDSALYFCASSPAMGEGREETQYFGPGTRLLVL.

CDR3 in DNA: TGTGCCAGCAGCGTCTCCGGGACAGATAATCAGCCCCAGCATTTT. Its protein is CASSVSGTDNQPQHF. The rearrangement uses TRBV9 and TRBJ1-5, with TRBD1 matching over 7 bases. Germline V CDR1 and CDR2: SGDLS, YYNGEE. The CDR3 covers 15 residues. The V segment lost 2 bases and the J segment 4 bases; nucleotides outside the gene matches: 6.

V usage is TRBV28 and J usage is TRBJ1-5; unclear D gene. V lost 7 bases, J lost 5 bases, and 21 bases lay in between. The CDR3 length is 16 residues. Germline CDR1 reads MDHEN; CDR2 reads SYDVKM. CDR3 residues: CASISAVGLLYQPQHF. In DNA, the CDR3 is TGTGCCAGCATCTCCGCGGTTGGGTTGTTGTATCAGCCCCAGCATTTT.